These 28 T cell receptor beta chains share one sample of origin, sequenced in a study of T cell changes during pregnancy in multiple sclerosis. This table comes from immunoSEQ multiplex PCR, and its TCRdb copy is limited to in-frame clones, with some not included. The data show around 49,000 clones, nearly 90% seen once. The material sequenced was peripheral blood, taken after pregnancy. The receptor set was obtained from a female donor in good health, enrolled as a control in a pregnancy study.

CDR3 protein: CSVEDTLAGTYNEQFF. In nucleotides, the CDR3 is TGCAGCGTTGAAGATACCCTAGCGGGGACGTACAATGAGCAGTTCTTC. V and J are TRBV29-1 and TRBJ2-1; 9 nucleotides line up with TRBD2. The CDR3 contains 16 residues. Germline CDR1 reads SQVTM; CDR2 reads ANQGSEA. V shed 0 bases and J 4 bases; nucleotides not matched to a gene: 7.

The J gene is TRBJ2-7, the V gene TRBV7-7; TRBD1 agrees at 9 bases. The CDR3 has 15 residues. The germline CDR1 and CDR2 sequences are SSHAT and FNYEAQ (reference sequence). V shed 4 bases, J shed 4 bases, and the junction held 8 bases outside the gene matches. CDR3 sequence (DNA): TGTGCCAGCAGCTGGGGACAGGGTCCCCGTTACGAGCAGTACTTC. Translation: CASSWGQGPRYEQYF.

The chain employs TRBV27 and TRBJ2-3, with a weak D call TRBD2 (7 bases). With 6 bases removed from V and 7 bases from J, the gap between germline ends came to 23 bases. The CDR3 covers 16 residues. Germline CDR1 and CDR2: MNHEY and SMNVEV (reference sequence). The CDR3 DNA sequence: TGTGCCAGCAGCTCCCCGGTAGGGGGGGCCTGGAATACGCAGTATTTT. The encoded protein is CASSSPVGGAWNTQYF.

This sequence joins TRBV5-6 and TRBJ1-1; D unclear. In germline, CDR1 is SGHDT, CDR2 YYEEEE. This CDR3 contains 13 residues. With 1 base removed from V and 3 bases from J, the gap between germline ends came to 7 bases. CDR3: CASSLSGYTEAFF. The CDR3 coding sequence is TGTGCCAGCAGCTTGTCAGGATACACTGAAGCTTTCTTT.

The chain is built from TRBV5-6 and TRBJ1-6; no clear D. This CDR3 is 16 amino acids long. The germline gives CDR1 SGHDT, CDR2 YYEEEE. V lost 1 base and J lost 4, with 12 bases in between. CDR3 in amino acids: CASSLFGSEYNSPLHF. The CDR3, as DNA: TGTGCCAGCAGCTTGTTTGGGTCGGAGTATAATTCACCCCTCCACTTT.

The V call is TRBV7-9, the J call TRBJ1-5; D remains unclear. Germline CDR1 reads SEHNR; CDR2 reads FQNEAQ (reference sequence). This CDR3 has 12 residues. Trimming shortened V by 2 bases and J by 6 bases, and 5 bases separated the two germline ends. The CDR3 DNA follows: TGTGCCAGCAGCTTATTGGCTCAGCCCCAGCATTTT. Translation gives CASSLLAQPQHF.

This sequence joins TRBV27 and TRBJ2-6; D remains unclear. V was trimmed by 1 base and J by 1 base, leaving 11 bases between them. The CDR3 sequence is 17 residues long. Germline V CDR1 and CDR2: MNHEY, SMNVEV (reference sequence). CDR3 sequence reads: CASSLFPDKSGANVLTF. The CDR3 nucleotides read TGTGCCAGCAGTTTATTCCCTGACAAATCTGGGGCCAACGTCCTGACTTTC.

The CDR3 sequence is CASSTGTGFSYEQYF. The CDR3 coding sequence is TGTGCCAGTAGTACCGGGACAGGGTTCTCCTACGAGCAGTACTTC. The chain employs TRBV19 and TRBJ2-7; the match to TRBD1 covers 9 bases. In germline, CDR1 is LNHDA, CDR2 SQIVND (reference sequence). Trimming took 4 bases from V and 0 from J; bases not matched to a gene: 4. The CDR3 runs 15 residues.

The chain is built from TRBV27 and TRBJ1-4; the match to TRBD1 covers 8 bases. V dropped 4 bases and J dropped 10; count of bases not matched to a gene: 17. Germline V gives CDR1 MNHEY, CDR2 SMNVEV (reference sequence). The CDR3 is 17 amino acids. CDR3 bases: TGTGCCAGCAGTTCCCCCTTAAGACAGGGGAGAAATCGAAAACTGTTTTTT. Translating gives CASSSPLRQGRNRKLFF.

The V call is TRBV12-5, the J call TRBJ1-5; possible D gene TRBD1, 6 bases. The V end was cut by 7 bases, the J end by 4 bases, with 11 bases between. This CDR3 spans 13 amino acids. Per germline, CDR1 LGHNT and CDR2 FRNRAP. The CDR3 coding sequence is TGTGCTAGTGTCCCAACAGGGAATCAGCCCCAGCATTTT. Encoded protein: CASVPTGNQPQHF.

This clone is a singleton in its sample. J is TRBJ1-3 and V is TRBV7-8; TRBD1 agrees at 7 bases. Germline V gene sequence: CDR1 SGHVS, CDR2 FQNEAQ. The ends lost 5 bases at V and 0 bases at J; junction bases unmatched: 10. The length of the CDR3 is 17 residues. The CDR3 bases are TGTGCCAGCAGCATATTGGACAGGTCGCTCTCTGGAAACACCATATATTTT. Translating gives CASSILDRSLSGNTIYF.

The rearrangement uses TRBV28 and TRBJ1-1; D perhaps matches TRBD1 (6 bases). This CDR3 has 15 amino acids. Trimming left V 6 bases short and J 1 base short, with 15 bases between. Per germline, CDR1 MDHEN and CDR2 SYDVKM. The CDR3 protein is CASRDLGTSNTEAFF. CDR3 coding DNA: TGTGCCAGCAGAGACCTTGGGACATCGAACACTGAAGCTTTCTTT.

The V and J genes are TRBV5-4 and TRBJ2-5; 15 positions match TRBD2. J gave up 5 bases and V 5 bases, and 4 bases lay outside the gene matches. Germline-derived CDR1 and CDR2 are SGHNT and YYREEE (reference sequence). The CDR3 spans 15 residues. The CDR3 DNA follows: TGTGCCAGCAGACCCGGGACTAGCGGGGGGGAGACCCAGTACTTC. Translated: CASRPGTSGGETQYF.

J is TRBJ2-1 and V is TRBV5-1; 11 nucleotides match TRBD2. Losses at the gene ends were 8 bases for V and 8 bases for J; bases not matched to a gene: 6. Germline V gene data show CDR1 as SGHRS and CDR2 as YFSETQ. This CDR3 contains 13 residues. The chain's CDR3 is CASNSGGADEQFF. In DNA form, the CDR3 reads TGCGCCAGTAATAGCGGGGGGGCGGATGAGCAGTTCTTC.

The chain uses TRBV9 and TRBJ2-5; 9 bases are shared with TRBD2. Per the germline V gene, CDR1 is SGDLS and CDR2 is YYNGEE. The V segment lost 4 bases and the J segment 5 bases; nucleotides outside the gene matches: 3. This CDR3 region has 13 residues. This chain's CDR3 is CASSPSGGETQYF. The CDR3 nucleotides read TGTGCCAGCAGCCCGAGCGGGGGGGAGACCCAGTACTTC.

The chain couples TRBV6-4 to TRBJ2-3, with TRBD2 identical over 9 bases. With 3 bases clipped from V and 1 base from J, the junction kept 2 bases outside the gene matches. The germline V gene encodes CDR1 MRHNA and CDR2 SNTAGT. The CDR3 consists of 15 residues. In nucleotides, the CDR3 is TGTGCCAGCAGTGAACAGCGGGGGGGCACAGATACGCAGTATTTT. As protein: CASSEQRGGTDTQYF.

V is TRBV7-2 and J is TRBJ2-3; the D gene is possibly TRBD2 (6 bases). The CDR3 loop spans 16 amino acids. Between the trimmed V and J ends, which lost 4 bases and 1 base, there was a span of 15 bases. The V gene's germline CDR1 is SGHTA and CDR2 FQGNSA. CDR3 sequence reads: CASSSRREARTDTQYF. CDR3 DNA: TGTGCCAGCAGCTCCCGGAGGGAGGCCCGCACAGATACGCAGTATTTT.

This chain links TRBV5-1 with TRBJ2-7; tentatively, D is TRBD1 (6 bases). V dropped 4 bases and J dropped 3 bases, with 11 bases sitting between them. CDR3 size: 13 residues. Per the germline V gene, CDR1 is SGHRS and CDR2 is YFSETQ. The CDR3 nucleotides are TGCGCCAGCAGCGTACTACAGGGCTACGAGCAGTACTTC. Amino acid sequence: CASSVLQGYEQYF.

V usage is TRBV9 and J usage is TRBJ1-1, with TRBD1 matching 10 bases. Germline loops: CDR1 SGDLS, CDR2 YYNGEE. This CDR3 spans 14 amino acids. With V trimmed by 0 bases and J by 4 bases, 0 bases remained unmatched. CDR3 coding DNA: TGTGCCAGCAGCGTAGGGACAGGGGGCACTGAAGCTTTCTTT. Residues: CASSVGTGGTEAFF.

This sequence joins TRBV30 and TRBJ2-2, with D perhaps TRBD2 (6 bases). The CDR3 is 13 amino acids. Trimming shortened V by 2 bases and J by 6 bases, and 10 bases separated the two germline ends. Germline loops: CDR1 GTSNPN, CDR2 SVGIG (reference sequence). This CDR3 is CAWSRRGPGELFF. The CDR3 region has the DNA TGTGCCTGGAGTAGGAGGGGTCCCGGGGAGCTGTTTTTT.

The rearrangement uses TRBV9 and TRBJ2-3; a possible D gene is TRBD2 (6 bases). The V and J ends lost 0 bases and 4 bases respectively, with 12 bases between them. Germline assignment: CDR1 SGDLS and CDR2 YYNGEE. This CDR3 contains 15 residues. The CDR3 region is CASSVDPGEADTQYF. Here the CDR3 DNA reads TGTGCCAGCAGCGTAGACCCGGGGGAGGCAGATACGCAGTATTTT.

CDR3 loop: CASSVRSGGEADTQYF. The CDR3 nucleotides read TGTGCCAGCAGCGTCCGTAGCGGGGGGGAGGCAGATACGCAGTATTTT. J is TRBJ2-3 and V is TRBV9; 11 bases line up with TRBD2. Germline trimming cut 2 bases from V and 4 bases from J; bases unmatched to any gene: 6. The CDR3 spans 16 residues. Per the germline V gene, CDR1 is SGDLS and CDR2 is YYNGEE.

The genes are TRBV5-1 and TRBJ1-6; the D is unclear. V was shortened by 0 bases and J by 0 bases, with 7 bases between the two germline ends. This CDR3 spans 16 amino acids. Germline lookup yields CDR1 SGHRS and CDR2 YFSETQ. CDR3 DNA sequence: TGCGCCAGCAGCTTGGACGGGGTCTCCTATAATTCACCCCTCCACTTT. This translates into CASSLDGVSYNSPLHF. Full variable domain (remainder filled in from reference TRBV5-1 and TRBJ1-6): KAGVTQTPRYLIKTRGQQVTLSCSPISGHRSVSWYQQTPGQGLQFLFEYFSETQRNKGNFPGRFSGRQFSNSRSEMNVSTLELGDSALYLCASSLDGVSYNSPLHFGNGTRLTVT.

This chain connects TRBV28 to TRBJ2-7; 13 bases are shared with TRBD2. Germline V gene data show CDR1 as MDHEN and CDR2 as SYDVKM. The trim removed 3 bases at V and 3 bases at J, leaving 5 bases unmatched. CDR3 length: 16 residues. The CDR3 DNA is TGTGCCAGCAGTTTCGTACGGACTAGCGGGAGCTACGAGCAGTACTTC. Translating gives CASSFVRTSGSYEQYF.

The chain carries TRBV14 and TRBJ2-7, with D possibly TRBD1 on 6 matching bases. Germline lookup yields CDR1 SGHDN and CDR2 FVKESK. This CDR3 is 15 amino acids long. V dropped 0 bases and J dropped 5 bases, with 14 bases sitting between them. The CDR3 sequence: CASSQDSRQAHEQYF. As DNA, the CDR3 is TGTGCCAGCAGCCAAGATTCGCGACAGGCCCACGAGCAGTACTTC.

V gene TRBV7-8 combines with J gene TRBJ1-1, with D possibly being TRBD1 (6 bases). This CDR3 is built from 13 residues. V lost 5 bases and J 4 bases, leaving 11 bases between the germline ends. Germline V gives CDR1 SGHVS, CDR2 FQNEAQ. This CDR3 is CASSLGAGTEAFF. CDR3 sequence (DNA): TGTGCCAGCAGCCTGGGGGCCGGCACTGAAGCTTTCTTT.

The sample holds one count of this clone. This chain connects TRBV6-1 to TRBJ1-2; TRBD1 aligns across 8 bases. This CDR3 has 18 amino acids. Trimming at V came to 0 bases and at J to 8 bases, leaving 17 bases not matched to a gene. The germline gives CDR1 MNHNS, CDR2 SASEGT. The CDR3 region has the DNA TGTGCCAGCAGTGAAGCCCCGACAGGGGTTCGTGACTATTTAGGCTACACCTTC. This sequence encodes CASSEAPTGVRDYLGYTF.

CDR3 coding DNA: TGTGCCAGCTCGCCGACCGACGGGTCTAACTATGGCTACACCTTC. It codes for CASSPTDGSNYGYTF. The gene calls are TRBV18 and TRBJ1-2; D remains unclear. This CDR3 region has 15 residues. The germline V gene has CDR1 KGHSH and CDR2 LQKENI. V dropped 6 bases and J dropped 0 bases, with 14 bases sitting between them.